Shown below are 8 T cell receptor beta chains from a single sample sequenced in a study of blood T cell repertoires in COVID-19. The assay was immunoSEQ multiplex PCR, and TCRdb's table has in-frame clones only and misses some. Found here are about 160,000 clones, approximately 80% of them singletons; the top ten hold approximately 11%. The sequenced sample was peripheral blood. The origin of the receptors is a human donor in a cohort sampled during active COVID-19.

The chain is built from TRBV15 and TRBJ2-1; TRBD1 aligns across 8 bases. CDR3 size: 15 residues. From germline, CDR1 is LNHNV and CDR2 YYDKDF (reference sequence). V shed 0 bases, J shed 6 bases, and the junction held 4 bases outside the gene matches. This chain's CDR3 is CATSRDPTGGNEQFF. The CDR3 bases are TGTGCCACCAGCAGAGATCCAACAGGGGGCAATGAGCAGTTCTTC.

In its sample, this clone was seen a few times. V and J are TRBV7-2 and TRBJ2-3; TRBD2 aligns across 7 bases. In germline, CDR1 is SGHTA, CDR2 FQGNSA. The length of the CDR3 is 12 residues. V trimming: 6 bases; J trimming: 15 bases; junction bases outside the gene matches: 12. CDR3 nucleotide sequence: TGTGCCAGCAGTTCGGACGGCGGGAGAAGATATTTT. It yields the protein CASSSDGGRRYF.

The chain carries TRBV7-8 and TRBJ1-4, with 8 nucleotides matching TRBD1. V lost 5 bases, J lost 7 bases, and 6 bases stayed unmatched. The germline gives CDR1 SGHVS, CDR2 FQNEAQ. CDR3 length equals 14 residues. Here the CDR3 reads CASSPTGGIEKLFF. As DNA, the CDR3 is TGTGCCAGCAGCCCAACAGGGGGGATTGAAAAACTGTTTTTT. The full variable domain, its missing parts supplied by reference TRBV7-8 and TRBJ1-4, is GAGVSQSPRYKVAKRGQDVALRCDPISGHVSLFWYQQALGQGPEFLTYFQNEAQLDKSGLPSDRFFAERPEGSVSTLKIQRTQQEDSAVYLCASSPTGGIEKLFFGSGTQLSVL.

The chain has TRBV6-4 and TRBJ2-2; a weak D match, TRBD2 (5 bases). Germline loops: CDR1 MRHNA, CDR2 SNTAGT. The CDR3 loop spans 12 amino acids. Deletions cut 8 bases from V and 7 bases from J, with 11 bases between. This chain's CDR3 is CASQDYSGELFF. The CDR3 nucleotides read TGTGCCAGCCAAGACTACAGCGGGGAGCTGTTTTTT.

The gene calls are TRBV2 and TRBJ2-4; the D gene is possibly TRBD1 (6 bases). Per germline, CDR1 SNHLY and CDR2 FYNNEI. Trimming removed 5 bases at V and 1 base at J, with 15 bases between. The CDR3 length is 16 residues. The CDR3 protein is CASSIPTDRAKNIQYF. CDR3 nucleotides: TGTGCCAGCAGTATCCCAACAGACAGGGCCAAAAACATTCAGTACTTC.

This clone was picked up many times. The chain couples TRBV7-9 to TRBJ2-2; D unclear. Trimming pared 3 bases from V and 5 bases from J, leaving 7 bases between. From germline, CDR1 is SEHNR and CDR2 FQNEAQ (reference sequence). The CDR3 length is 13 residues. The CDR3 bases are TGTGCCAGCAGCTTTCAGGAAACCGGGGAGCTGTTTTTT. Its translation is CASSFQETGELFF. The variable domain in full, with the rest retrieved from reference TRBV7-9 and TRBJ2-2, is DTGVSQNPRHKITKRGQNVTFRCDPISEHNRLYWYRQTLGQGPEFLTYFQNEAQLEKSRLLSDRFSAERPKGSFSTLEIQRTEQGDSAMYLCASSFQETGELFFGEGSRLTVL.

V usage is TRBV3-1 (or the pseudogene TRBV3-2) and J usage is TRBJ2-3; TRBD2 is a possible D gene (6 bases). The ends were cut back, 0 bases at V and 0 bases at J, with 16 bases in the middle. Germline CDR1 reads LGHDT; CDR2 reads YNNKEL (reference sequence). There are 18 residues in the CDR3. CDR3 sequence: CASSQDWLDGTSTDTQYF. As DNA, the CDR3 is TGTGCCAGCAGCCAAGATTGGCTGGACGGGACTAGCACAGATACGCAGTATTTT.

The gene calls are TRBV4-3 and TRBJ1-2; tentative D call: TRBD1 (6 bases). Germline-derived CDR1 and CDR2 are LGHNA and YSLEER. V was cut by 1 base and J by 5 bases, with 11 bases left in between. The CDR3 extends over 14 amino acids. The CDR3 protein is CASSQAWTEYGYTF. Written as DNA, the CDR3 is TGCGCCAGCAGCCAAGCTTGGACAGAATATGGCTACACCTTC.